This T cell receptor (beta chain) emerged from a study of blood T cells in healthy people across ages. The CDR3 length is 15 residues. The V and J ends lost 4 bases and 0 bases respectively, with 13 bases between them. Germline V gives CDR1 SGHRS, CDR2 YFSETQ. With a J-beta primer mix and a sample-barcoded 5' primer, a second PCR ran about 7 to 11 cycles. Each CDR3 protein gets one entry after TCRdb re-called the 5' RACE reads with MiXCR. The sample lists about 640,000 distinct CDR3 sequences, approximately 50% occurring once. This TCR came from a man aged 60 to 69 in good health. This chain uses TRBV5-1 with TRBJ2-5; D perhaps matches TRBD2 (6 bases). Material for sequencing was blood. The DNA for the CDR3 is TGCGCCAGCAGCGCCTGGCCGGGGGACCAAGAGACCCAGTACTTC. It is translated as CASSAWPGDQETQYF.